The T cell receptor beta chain described here comes from a study of sequential checkpoint blockade in melanoma. At the level of the study: Randomization was 1:1 between first-line nivolumab→ipilimumab and ipilimumab→nivolumab. Maintenance nivolumab came after either treatment sequence.

TCRdb keeps only in-frame clones here, not all; method: immunoSEQ multiplex PCR. The table records some 13,000 clones, about 78% of them present only once. The treatment denotes: randomized to nivolumab then ipilimumab (arm A) or the reverse (arm B). PBMC sorting kept live CD3+CD8+ cells without CD19 or CD56. Trimming left V 4 bases short and J 0 bases short, with 13 bases between. There are 16 residues in the CDR3. The germline gives CDR1 LGHNA, CDR2 YSLEER. The chain uses TRBV4-3 and TRBJ2-1; D perhaps matches TRBD1 (5 bases). The sequence came from a human donor with melanoma. The material sequenced was CD8+ T cells sorted from blood (inferred from file names), taken from a patient given nivolumab and ipilimumab in sequence. CDR3 sequence: CASSRGLLRSYNEQFF. CDR3 nucleotides: TGCGCCAGCAGCCGGGGCCTGCTACGCTCCTACAATGAGCAGTTCTTC.